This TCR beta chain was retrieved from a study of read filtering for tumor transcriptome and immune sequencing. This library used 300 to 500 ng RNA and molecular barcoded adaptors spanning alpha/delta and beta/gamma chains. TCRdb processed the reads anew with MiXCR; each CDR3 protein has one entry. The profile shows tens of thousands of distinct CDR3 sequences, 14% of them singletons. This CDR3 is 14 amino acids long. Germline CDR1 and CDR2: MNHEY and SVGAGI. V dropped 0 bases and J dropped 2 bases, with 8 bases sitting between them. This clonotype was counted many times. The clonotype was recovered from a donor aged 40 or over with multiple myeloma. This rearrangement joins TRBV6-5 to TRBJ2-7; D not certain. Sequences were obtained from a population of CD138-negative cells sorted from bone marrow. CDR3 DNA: TGTGCCAGCAGTTACTCGAAGGCGACCTACGAGCAGTACTTC. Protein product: CASSYSKATYEQYF.